The 10 T cell receptor beta chains below come from one sample, sequenced in a study of cytomegalovirus exposure and HLA in healthy donors. This PCR relied on a set of 60 Vbeta primers and 13 Jbeta primers. Using immunoSEQ multiplex PCR, the repertoire was profiled, and TCRdb retains in-frame clones only, with some absent. The table has approximately 51,000 clones, less than 75% seen once. Sequenced: PBMCs. These receptors were collected from a man under 40 in good health and CMV-seronegative.

The chain joins TRBV6-6 to TRBJ2-7; TRBD2 is a possible D gene (6 bases). V lost 6 bases, J lost 2 bases, and 17 bases lay in between. The CDR3 sequence is 15 residues long. Germline V gene lookup returns CDR1 MNHNY and CDR2 SVGAGI (reference sequence). The CDR3 bases are TGTGCCAGCAGACTAACCCGGGACTCTACCTACGAGCAGTACTTC. Amino acid sequence: CASRLTRDSTYEQYF.

The chain links TRBV15 to TRBJ2-2, with D possibly being TRBD1 (6 bases). Germline lookup yields CDR1 LNHNV and CDR2 YYDKDF (reference sequence). Trimming pared 6 bases from V and 1 base from J, leaving 12 bases between. CDR3 size: 15 residues. The CDR3 protein is CATSTGQLNTGELFF. CDR3 nucleotides: TGTGCCACCAGTACCGGACAGCTGAACACCGGGGAGCTGTTTTTT.

J is TRBJ2-5 and V is TRBV30; D might be TRBD2 (5 bases). The V and J ends lost 4 bases and 5 bases respectively, with 20 bases between them. This CDR3 has 15 amino acids. CDR1 is GTSNPN, CDR2 SVGIG, per germline (reference sequence). CDR3 region: CAWTRTAKRGETQYF. CDR3 DNA: TGTGCCTGGACCAGAACCGCGAAAAGAGGGGAGACCCAGTACTTC.

The CDR3 DNA follows: TGTGCCAGCAGCAACCTACAGGTTTCGAACACTGAAGCTTTCTTT. This codes for CASSNLQVSNTEAFF. This sequence joins TRBV6-1 and TRBJ1-1, with a weak D call TRBD1 (5 bases). The CDR3 spans 15 residues. Trimming stripped 6 bases from V and 1 base from J, with 15 bases between. Germline V gives CDR1 MNHNS, CDR2 SASEGT.

This clone was detected only once. The genes are TRBV6-1 and TRBJ1-2; a weak D match, TRBD1 (5 bases). Trimming stripped 2 bases from V and 2 bases from J, with 18 bases between. The CDR3 sequence is 17 residues long. Per the germline V gene, CDR1 is MNHNS and CDR2 is SASEGT. This chain's CDR3 is CASSELPRAAGNYGYTF. In DNA, the CDR3 is TGTGCCAGCAGTGAACTCCCTCGAGCCGCAGGGAACTATGGCTACACCTTC.

A few counts support this clone. This chain uses TRBV5-4 with TRBJ2-5; D is possibly TRBD1 (7 bases). The CDR3 extends over 14 amino acids. Germline values: CDR1 SGHNT, CDR2 YYREEE (reference sequence). The germline V and J ends were trimmed by 4 bases and 1 base, with 11 bases remaining between them. CDR3 DNA: TGTGCCAGCAGCCCAGGGGGGCGCCAAGAGACCCAGTACTTC. Translation: CASSPGGRQETQYF.

The chain uses TRBV4-2 and TRBJ2-3, with TRBD2 matching over 8 bases. V lost 1 base to trimming and J lost 5 bases; unmatched junction nucleotides: 8. Germline lookup yields CDR1 LGHNA and CDR2 YNFKEQ. This CDR3 is 16 amino acids long. The CDR3 nucleotides read TGTGCCAGCAGCCAAGCGATCGGGAGGGCCGGAGATACGCAGTATTTT. This gives the protein CASSQAIGRAGDTQYF.

The chain is built from TRBV10-3 and TRBJ2-7; weak D call: TRBD1 (6 bases). The CDR3 extends over 16 amino acids. Looked up from germline, CDR1 is ENHRY and CDR2 is SYGVKD. V lost 4 bases and J 4 bases, leaving 20 bases between the germline ends. In DNA, the CDR3 is TGTGCCATCAGTGGCGGACAGACTATCTTCACATACGAGCAGTACTTC. Translated, it gives CAISGGQTIFTYEQYF.

This chain links TRBV10-3 with TRBJ2-5; D possibly corresponds to TRBD2 (5 bases). The V end lost 8 bases, the J end lost 1 base, and 11 bases lay between the germline ends. This CDR3 spans 13 amino acids. CDR1 and CDR2 from the germline V gene are ENHRY and SYGVKD. The CDR3: CAIAFGSQETQYF. The CDR3 region has the DNA TGTGCCATCGCGTTTGGGAGCCAAGAGACCCAGTACTTC.

This clone has a single count. The V and J genes are TRBV9 and TRBJ1-2; TRBD1 matches at 8 bases. V dropped 1 base and J dropped 8; count of bases not matched to a gene: 16. The CDR3 contains 17 residues. The germline gives CDR1 SGDLS, CDR2 YYNGEE. CDR3 amino acids: CASSVSGTGDNYGGYTF. The DNA of the CDR3 is TGTGCCAGCAGCGTATCGGGGACAGGCGATAACTATGGAGGCTACACCTTC.